The clone carrying this TCR beta chain has only a few counts. This sample is part of a study of blood T cell repertoires in COVID-19. The table came from immunoSEQ multiplex PCR; TCRdb's copy has only in-frame clones and leaves some out. The profile shows more than 150,000 clones, approximately 80% of them singletons. The receptor comes from an older woman who had recovered from COVID-19. Sequencing input: PBMCs or T cells enriched from blood (not recorded which).

The CDR3 coding sequence is TGTGCCTGGGACAGGGGGAACACTGAAGCTTTCTTT. Its translation: CAWDRGNTEAFF. This chain uses TRBV30 with TRBJ1-1, with TRBD1 matching 8 bases. The CDR3 consists of 12 residues. V lost 5 bases and J lost 1; bases outside the gene matches: 0. The germline gives CDR1 GTSNPN, CDR2 SVGIG (reference sequence). Full variable domain (rest looked up from reference TRBV30 and TRBJ1-1): SQTIHQWPATLVQPVGSPLSLECTVEGTSNPNLYWYRQAAGRGLQLLFYSVGIGQISSEVPQNLSASRPQDRQFILSSKKLLLSDSGFYLCAWDRGNTEAFFGQGTRLTVV.